This TCR beta chain was profiled in a study of blood T cell repertoires in COVID-19. Libraries were prepared by immunoSEQ multiplex PCR; TCRdb keeps only in-frame clonotypes and omits some of them. The sample lists about 160,000 clones; about 87% were seen once. This clone appeared once. V shed 2 bases and J shed 2 bases, with 12 bases lying between them. The CDR3 is 15 amino acids. The germline V gene has CDR1 SGDLS and CDR2 YYNGEE. The V gene is TRBV9, the J gene TRBJ2-3; D is undetermined. This receptor was identified in an older woman who had recovered from COVID-19. Sequences were obtained from peripheral blood. CDR3 sequence (DNA): TGTGCCAGCAGCGTCACTTCCTCCCCCACAGATACGCAGTATTTT. It encodes CASSVTSSPTDTQYF.